The rows below give T cell receptor beta chains drawn from one sample of a study of human T cells and chemical hapten exposure. TCRdb independently ran MiXCR on the RACE reads; one entry per CDR3 protein. The sample consists of fewer than 350,000 distinct CDR3 sequences, just under 8% of them appearing once. Sample: whole blood, taken in connection with sensitization to the hapten diphenylcyclopropenone (DPC). The receptor set was obtained from a man between 18 and 29 years old with alopecia areata. Some clones in this sample may be carry-over from other donors' samples. CDR3s include the opening cysteine and the closing phenylalanine or tryptophan.

v_gene: TRBV5-1
CDR3aa: CASSLNQGDYGYTF

v_gene: TRBV29-1
CDR3aa: CSAMLSLNTEAFF

v_gene: TRBV4-3
CDR3aa: CASSQTYGGSYEQYF

v_gene: TRBV29-1
CDR3aa: CSLGEGEDTQYF

v_gene: TRBV7-7
CDR3aa: CASSFGTGGLETQYF

v_gene: TRBV6-5
CDR3aa: CASSYADQIAYTEAFF

v_gene: TRBV7-9
CDR3aa: CASSAGLAGVHNEQFF

v_gene: TRBV10-3
CDR3aa: CAISENMAKNIQYF

v_gene: TRBV12-3/TRBV12-4
CDR3aa: CASSLTLQTTIGDTQYF

v_gene: TRBV3-1
CDR3aa: CASSQREGRAFF

v_gene: TRBV12-3/TRBV12-4
CDR3aa: CASSPSGLHEQYF

v_gene: TRBV6-1
CDR3aa: CASSEAGGPYNEQFF

v_gene: TRBV6-2/TRBV6-3
CDR3aa: CATRTGMGYYEQYF

v_gene: TRBV10-2
CDR3aa: CASSVGGRLVDEQFF

v_gene: TRBV7-6
CDR3aa: CASSLLAGGLNEQFF

v_gene: TRBV6-6
CDR3aa: CASSIRGVNTEAFF

v_gene: TRBV9
CDR3aa: CASSATGQDTEAFF

v_gene: TRBV20-1
CDR3aa: CSARRSGADTQYF

v_gene: TRBV15
CDR3aa: CATSRRKEQFF

v_gene: TRBV11-1
CDR3aa: CASSLVTTDTQYF

v_gene: TRBV9
CDR3aa: CASRGQSQETQYF

v_gene: TRBV29-1
CDR3aa: CSVEEQGMNTEAFF

v_gene: TRBV5-1
CDR3aa: CASSLDAGNNEQFF

v_gene: TRBV6-1
CDR3aa: CASSETPAGEQPQHF

v_gene: TRBV4-3
CDR3aa: CASSQGRQGEAFF

v_gene: TRBV6-2/TRBV6-3
CDR3aa: CASSYSREGNTEAFF

v_gene: TRBV10-3
CDR3aa: CATGSAGTTNEKLFF

v_gene: TRBV6-5
CDR3aa: CASSRADGRRTQYF

v_gene: TRBV25-1
CDR3aa: CASSELAGGAITEAFF

v_gene: TRBV7-2
CDR3aa: CASSQGSGAFTDTQYF